The clone carrying this T cell receptor beta chain was recorded many times. The authors built TCR beta libraries using iRepertoire HTBI primers and Arm-PCR of CDR3 regions. Via MiXCR, TCRdb re-called the multiplex PCR reads, giving one row per CDR3 protein. Found here are hundreds of thousands of distinct CDR3 sequences, less than 20% of them singletons; the top ten hold about 10%. This sample stems from a study of regulatory T cells in long-lasting Graves disease. For the study at large: For a period under 3 months, newly diagnosed Graves' patients had taken antithyroid drugs.

V shed 1 base and J shed 1 base, with 7 bases lying between them. Germline CDR1 reads SNHLY; CDR2 reads FYNNEI. The CDR3 spans 14 residues. Described time point: newly diagnosed GD, antithyroid drugs for less than 3 months. Following extraction of RNA from PBMCs, that RNA was used to make the TCR library. This sample also appeared in a second study, on T cells in Graves' hyperthyroidism and ophthalmopathy. From that second work: First-round RT-PCR with HTBI primers amplified the TCR CDR3 region.

Sequencing was performed on peripheral blood mononuclear cells (PBMCs), taken at new diagnosis, from a patient treated with antithyroid drugs. The receptor was derived from a woman aged 30 to 39 with Graves disease. The V and J genes are TRBV2 and TRBJ1-1; D not resolved. CDR3 sequence reads: CASSEGIQNTEAFF. The CDR3 DNA reads TGTGCCAGCAGTGAAGGCATCCAGAACACTGAAGCTTTCTTT.